Shown below are 17 T cell receptor beta chains from a single sample sequenced in a study of blood T cell repertoires in COVID-19. Assay: immunoSEQ multiplex PCR; the TCRdb copy retains only in-frame clones and omits some. The repertoire includes about 400,000 clones, 80% to 90% of them detected once, and about 7.6% sits in the top ten. Sequencing was done on a sample of peripheral blood. These receptors were obtained from a woman aged 55-69 years with COVID-19, enrolled during active disease.

The chain has TRBV2 and TRBJ1-2; 8 nucleotides align to TRBD1. Germline values: CDR1 SNHLY, CDR2 FYNNEI. The V gene end was trimmed by 4 bases and the J gene end by 4 bases; junction bases not matched to a gene: 8. The CDR3 extends over 15 amino acids. The CDR3 coding sequence is TGTGCCAGCAGTGCGAGGACAGGGAAAAGCTATGGCTACACCTTC. It yields the protein CASSARTGKSYGYTF.

This clone is a singleton in its sample. The chain uses TRBV5-1 and TRBJ1-4; 9 nucleotides align to TRBD1. The CDR3 loop spans 14 amino acids. CDR1 is SGHRS, CDR2 YFSETQ, per germline. V was clipped by 5 bases and J by 8 bases; unmatched bases: 7. The CDR3 spells CASSQQGAGEKLFF. CDR3 nucleotide sequence: TGCGCCAGCAGTCAACAGGGGGCTGGGGAAAAACTGTTTTTT.

This clone was picked up a small number of times. This chain links TRBV18 with TRBJ1-3; tentatively, D is TRBD1 (6 bases). V was shortened by 0 bases and J by 6 bases, with 9 bases between the two germline ends. Germline V CDR1 and CDR2: KGHSH, LQKENI. The CDR3 covers 14 residues. This CDR3 is CASSPPSGVNTIYF. CDR3 DNA sequence: TGTGCCAGCTCACCACCGTCAGGGGTAAACACCATATATTTT.

This chain connects TRBV7-8 to TRBJ2-7; 10 nucleotides match TRBD1. This CDR3 is built from 15 residues. The J segment lost 6 bases and the V segment lost 6 bases, leaving 11 bases of the junction unmatched. The germline V gene has CDR1 SGHVS and CDR2 FQNEAQ. The CDR3, as DNA: TGTGCCAGCAGGTTATCTCGGGACAGGGGCTCCGAGCAGTACTTC. Residues: CASRLSRDRGSEQYF.

The V gene is TRBV9, the J gene TRBJ2-2, with 11 bases lining up with TRBD1. V lost 3 bases to trimming and J lost 4 bases; unmatched junction nucleotides: 8. This CDR3 contains 17 residues. Germline V gene sequence: CDR1 SGDLS, CDR2 YYNGEE. The CDR3 region is CASSDTAGTGGTGELFF. CDR3 DNA: TGTGCCAGCAGCGACACCGCCGGGACAGGGGGCACCGGGGAGCTGTTTTTT.

The J gene is TRBJ1-4, the V gene TRBV15, with D unclear. Germline assignment: CDR1 LNHNV and CDR2 YYDKDF (reference sequence). The CDR3 is made up of 15 amino acids. Trimming pared 0 bases from V and 3 bases from J, leaving 8 bases between. The CDR3 nucleotides are TGTGCCACCAGCAGAGAATTCTTATCTAATGAAAAACTGTTTTTT. Amino acid sequence: CATSREFLSNEKLFF.

The chain carries TRBV7-9 and TRBJ1-2, with D perhaps matching TRBD1 (6 bases). In germline, CDR1 is SEHNR, CDR2 FQNEAQ (reference sequence). V was cut by 6 bases and J by 6 bases, with 17 bases left in between. The CDR3 has 14 amino acids. For the CDR3, the DNA is TGTGCCAGCAGTTACAGGGAGACCAGAGATGGCTACACCTTC. Its translation: CASSYRETRDGYTF.

CDR3 loop: CASSPGRGGAFTDTQYF. CDR3 coding DNA: TGTGCCAGCTCACCAGGACGTGGCGGGGCCTTTACAGATACGCAGTATTTT. The rearrangement links TRBV18 to TRBJ2-3; tentative D call: TRBD2 (6 bases). V was trimmed by 2 bases and J by 3 bases, leaving 18 bases between them. The germline V gene encodes CDR1 KGHSH and CDR2 LQKENI. CDR3 length: 17 residues.

The chain has TRBV5-1 and TRBJ2-2, with 8 bases lining up with TRBD2. This CDR3 is built from 15 residues. Germline CDR1 and CDR2: SGHRS and YFSETQ. Trimming removed 0 bases from V and 4 bases from J; junction bases left unmatched: 2. CDR3 region: CASSLDSGGTGELFF. CDR3 bases: TGCGCCAGCAGCTTGGACAGCGGGGGCACCGGGGAGCTGTTTTTT.

This clone was observed once. The chain employs TRBV25-1 and TRBJ2-7; TRBD2 agrees at 7 bases. The junction had 4 bases not matched to a gene; V was cut back by 1 base and J by 1 base. Germline-derived CDR1 and CDR2 are MGHDK and SYGVNS. The CDR3 is made up of 15 amino acids. In DNA, the CDR3 is TGTGCCAGCAGTGAATCCGGGGGAGGGTCCTACGAGCAGTACTTC. This translates into CASSESGGGSYEQYF.

The rearrangement links TRBV9 to TRBJ2-7; TRBD1 aligns across 10 bases. CDR1 is SGDLS and CDR2 is YYNGEE in the germline V gene. This CDR3 region has 18 residues. Trimming at V came to 1 base and at J to 4 bases, leaving 14 bases not matched to a gene. CDR3 loop: CASSVLQMMGDRGYEQYF. The DNA of the CDR3 is TGTGCCAGCAGCGTATTACAAATGATGGGGGACAGGGGTTACGAGCAGTACTTC.

The chain employs TRBV7-8 and TRBJ1-2; 9 bases are a match to TRBD1. Germline-derived CDR1 and CDR2 are SGHVS and FQNEAQ. The V gene end was trimmed by 3 bases and the J gene end by 4 bases; junction bases not matched to a gene: 9. The length of the CDR3 is 16 residues. CDR3: CASSLGTGIALYGYTF. In nucleotides, the CDR3 is TGTGCCAGCAGCTTGGGGACAGGGATCGCCCTCTATGGCTACACCTTC. Full variable domain (rest looked up from reference TRBV7-8 and TRBJ1-2): GAGVSQSPRYKVAKRGQDVALRCDPISGHVSLFWYQQALGQGPEFLTYFQNEAQLDKSGLPSDRFFAERPEGSVSTLKIQRTQQEDSAVYLCASSLGTGIALYGYTFGSGTRLTVV.

The chain joins TRBV18 to TRBJ1-5, with D perhaps matching TRBD1 (5 bases). Germline V lookup: CDR1 KGHSH, CDR2 LQKENI. The CDR3 loop spans 14 amino acids. V lost 3 bases to trimming and J lost 5 bases, with 11 bases between them. This CDR3 is CASSPGGTDQPQHF. As DNA, the CDR3 is TGTGCCAGCTCACCGGGGGGAACAGATCAGCCCCAGCATTTT.

The genes are TRBV6-2 or TRBV6-3 and TRBJ1-2; D is perhaps TRBD1 (5 bases). Germline lookup yields CDR1 MNHEY and CDR2 SVGEGT. V lost 0 bases and J 3 bases, leaving 11 bases between the germline ends. This CDR3 has 15 amino acids. CDR3 residues: CASSYSSGDYYGYTF. For the CDR3, the DNA is TGTGCCAGCAGTTACTCTTCGGGGGACTACTATGGCTACACCTTC.

The chain links TRBV4-1 to TRBJ1-1, with D uncertain. V lost 1 base to trimming and J lost 4 bases, with 10 bases between them. The CDR3 is made up of 14 amino acids. From germline, CDR1 is MGHRA and CDR2 YSYEKL. The CDR3 region has the DNA TGCGCCAGCAGCCAAGGCGCCTTCGGCACTGAAGCTTTCTTT. This sequence encodes CASSQGAFGTEAFF.

In this sample, this clone turned up a few times. This sequence joins TRBV5-4 and TRBJ1-3; TRBD1 is a possible D gene (6 bases). V lost 4 bases and J lost 5, with 13 bases in between. Germline V lookup: CDR1 SGHNT, CDR2 YYREEE (reference sequence). The CDR3 length is 14 residues. The CDR3 is CASSPGQSRNTIYF. In nucleotides, the CDR3 is TGTGCCAGCAGCCCCGGACAGTCCCGAAACACCATATATTTT.

The rearrangement joins TRBV3-1 (or the pseudogene TRBV3-2) to TRBJ1-1, with a weak D call TRBD1 (5 bases). This CDR3 spans 12 amino acids. V lost 3 bases and J 9 bases, leaving 11 bases between the germline ends. Germline CDR1 LGHDT, CDR2 YNNKEL (reference sequence). The CDR3 region is CASSHRVGKAFF. CDR3 bases: TGTGCCAGCAGCCACAGGGTGGGGAAAGCTTTCTTT.